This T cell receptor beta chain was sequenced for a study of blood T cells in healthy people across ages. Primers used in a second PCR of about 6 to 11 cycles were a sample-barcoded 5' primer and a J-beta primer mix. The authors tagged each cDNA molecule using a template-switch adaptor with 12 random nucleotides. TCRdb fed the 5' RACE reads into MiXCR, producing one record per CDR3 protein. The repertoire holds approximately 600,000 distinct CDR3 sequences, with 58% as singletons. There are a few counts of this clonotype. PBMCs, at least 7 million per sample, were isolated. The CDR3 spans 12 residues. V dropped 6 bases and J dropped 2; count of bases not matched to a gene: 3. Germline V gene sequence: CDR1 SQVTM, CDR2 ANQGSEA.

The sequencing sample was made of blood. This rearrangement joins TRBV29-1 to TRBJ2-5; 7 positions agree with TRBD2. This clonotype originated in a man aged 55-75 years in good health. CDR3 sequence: CSVRGTQETQYF. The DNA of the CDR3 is TGCAGCGTGCGGGGGACTCAAGAGACCCAGTACTTC. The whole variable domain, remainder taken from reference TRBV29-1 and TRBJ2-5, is SAVISQKPSRDICQRGTSLTIQCQVDSQVTMMFWYRQQPGQSLTLIATANQGSEATYESGFVIDKFPISRPNLTFSTLTVSNMSPEDSSIYLCSVRGTQETQYFGPGTRLLVL.